This is a list of T cell receptor beta chains from one sample in a study of shared clonotypes between healthy human individuals. Using immunoSEQ multiplex PCR, the repertoire was profiled, and TCRdb retains in-frame clones only, with some absent. The repertoire holds 1.5 million to 1.9 million clones, with 98% as singletons. The material sequenced was naive CD4+ T cells sorted from blood. These receptor sequences come from a young man in good health. Both conserved end residues are part of each CDR3. D genes are given only for firm matches. Where a row states a size, it is once, few, many or the class of an expanded clone; other rows omit it.

v_gene	d_gene	abundance	j_gene	CDR3nt	CDR3aa
TRBV29-1	NA	NA	TRBJ1-5	TGCAGCTTTCTAGGGGCGGGGGATCAGCCCCAGCATTTT	CSFLGAGDQPQHF
TRBV19	NA	NA	TRBJ2-5	TGTGCCAGTAGTATCCTAGGGGGGGTAGAGACCCAGTACTTC	CASSILGGVETQYF
TRBV6-5	NA	NA	TRBJ1-1	TGTGCCAGCAGTCGCCCGGACGGGCCGAACACTGAAGCTTTCTTT	CASSRPDGPNTEAFF
TRBV18	NA	few	TRBJ2-1	TGTGCCAGCTCACTAAGCTCCTACAATGAGCAGTTCTTC	CASSLSSYNEQFF
TRBV7-9	NA	NA	TRBJ2-7	TGTGCCAGCAGCTTAGACAGGGCCTACGAGCAGTACTTC	CASSLDRAYEQYF
TRBV18	TRBD2	NA	TRBJ2-1	TGTGCCAGCTCACAACTAGCGGGCTACAATGAGCAGTTCTTC	CASSQLAGYNEQFF
TRBV10-3	TRBD2	NA	TRBJ2-7	TGTGCCATCCAGGGACTAGCGGGAACTGGGGAGCAGTACTTC	CAIQGLAGTGEQYF
TRBV5-6	TRBD1	NA	TRBJ2-3	TGTGCCAGCAGCTTAGAGACAGGGAGCACAGATACGCAGTATTTT	CASSLETGSTDTQYF
TRBV28	NA	NA	TRBJ2-7	TGTGCCAGCCAAAAGATCTACGAGCAGTACTTC	CASQKIYEQYF
TRBV5-4	NA	NA	TRBJ2-2	TGTGCCAGCAGCCCCCAGGGGATAAACACCGGGGAGCTGTTTTTT	CASSPQGINTGELFF
TRBV25-1	TRBD1	NA	TRBJ2-7	TGTGCCAGCAGTGAGGACAGGGTTTCCGAGCAGTACTTC	CASSEDRVSEQYF
TRBV11-3	TRBD2	NA	TRBJ2-3	TGTGCCAGCAGCCCCGGACTAGCCTCAGATACGCAGTATTTT	CASSPGLASDTQYF
TRBV2	TRBD1	NA	TRBJ2-7	TGTGCCAGCAGCGGGACAGACCTGTACGAGCAGTACTTC	CASSGTDLYEQYF
TRBV5-1	TRBD2	NA	TRBJ2-7	TGCGCCAGCAGCGGGACTACCACCAACGAGCAGTACTTC	CASSGTTTNEQYF
TRBV5-1	NA	NA	TRBJ2-7	TGCGCCAGCAGCTCTCCTGGGTTGCGGGGAGAGCAGTACTTC	CASSSPGLRGEQYF
TRBV19	NA	NA	TRBJ2-3	TGTGCCAGTAGTATGGACTCAGGACTAGATACGCAGTATTTT	CASSMDSGLDTQYF
TRBV28	TRBD1	NA	TRBJ1-1	TGTGCCAGCCAGACAGGGGCGGAGAACACTGAAGCTTTCTTT	CASQTGAENTEAFF
TRBV9	TRBD1	NA	TRBJ2-2	TGTGCCAGCAGCGTCGGACAGGGGGCTTCCGGGGAGCTGTTTTTT	CASSVGQGASGELFF
TRBV5-3	TRBD1	NA	TRBJ2-2	TGTGCCAGAAGCTTGGGACAGGGACAGAACACCGGGGAGCTGTTTTTT	CARSLGQGQNTGELFF
TRBV2	NA	NA	TRBJ1-2	TGTGCCACCCAGGGGCAGAGCTACACCTTC	CATQGQSYTF
TRBV4-1	NA	NA	TRBJ2-1	TGCGCCAGCAGCCAGGGGCGGGCCAGCTCCTACAATGAGCAGTTCTTC	CASSQGRASSYNEQFF
TRBV5-4	NA	NA	TRBJ2-7	TGTGCCAGCAGCTTGTTGGGGGAGCTTAGTTACGAGCAGTACTTC	CASSLLGELSYEQYF
TRBV6-5	NA	NA	TRBJ2-7	TGTGCCAGCAGTTACAGGCAGGGGGGCTCCTACGAGCAGTACTTC	CASSYRQGGSYEQYF
TRBV5-1	NA	NA	TRBJ2-7	TGCGCCAGCAGCTTGGTGCCGGACTCCTACGAGCAGTACTTC	CASSLVPDSYEQYF
TRBV18	TRBD1	NA	TRBJ1-5	TGTGCCAGCTCACCAGGGACAGATAGCAATCAGCCCCAGCATTTT	CASSPGTDSNQPQHF
TRBV7-9	NA	few	TRBJ1-5	TGTGCCAGCAGCTTAGCGCTCGGCAACAATCAGCCCCAGCATTTT	CASSLALGNNQPQHF
TRBV18	TRBD2	NA	TRBJ2-5	TGTGCCAGCTCGTCTCTAGCGGGAGGGCCGGTCGTGGTAGAGACCCAGTACTTC	CASSSLAGGPVVVETQYF
TRBV29-1	NA	NA	TRBJ2-1	TGCAGCGTTTGGGACCGCTTGGAGGAGCAGTTCTTC	CSVWDRLEEQFF
TRBV28	TRBD1	NA	TRBJ2-7	TGTGCCAGCAGTGGGACAGGGCCCTACTACGAGCAGTACTTC	CASSGTGPYYEQYF
TRBV6-6	TRBD1	NA	TRBJ2-7	TGTGCCAGCAGCACCCGGGACAGGGCATCCCACGAGCAGTACTTC	CASSTRDRASHEQYF
TRBV25-1	TRBD2	once	TRBJ2-5	TGTGCCAGCAGTTTGAGCGGGAGAGAGACCCAGTACTTC	CASSLSGRETQYF
TRBV5-1	TRBD2	NA	TRBJ2-2	TGCGCCAGCAGCATATTGCTAGCGGGAGTGAACACCGGGGAGCTGTTTTTT	CASSILLAGVNTGELFF
TRBV7-9	TRBD2	NA	TRBJ2-1	TGTGCCAGCAGCTTATTATTCAGCGGGAGCTCCTACAATGAGCAGTTCTTC	CASSLLFSGSSYNEQFF
TRBV19	NA	NA	TRBJ2-2	TGTGCCAGTTCCTTATCGCTAGCCTTCGCGAACACCGGGGAGCTGTTTTTT	CASSLSLAFANTGELFF
TRBV7-3	NA	NA	TRBJ2-3	TGTGCCAGCAGCTTCGATCAGGGCCCCGATACGCAGTATTTT	CASSFDQGPDTQYF
TRBV30	TRBD1	NA	TRBJ2-7	TGTGCCGGGGGACAGGGTTACGAGCAGTACTTC	CAGGQGYEQYF
TRBV27	NA	NA	TRBJ2-1	TGTGCCAGCACCGAAAAGTTGGCCCGGGACCCAATTCAGAGGGGACCTTACAATGAGCAGTTCTTC	CASTEKLARDPIQRGPYNEQFF
TRBV5-1	TRBD2	NA	TRBJ2-7	TGCGCCAGCAGCCCAAAGCCCAGGACTAGCGGGAGTAGCGAGCAGTACTTC	CASSPKPRTSGSSEQYF
TRBV5-1	TRBD1	NA	TRBJ2-6	TGCGCCAGCAGCTTGTATGGACAGGGTTCTGGGGCCAACGTCCTGACTTTC	CASSLYGQGSGANVLTF
TRBV28	TRBD1	NA	TRBJ1-2	TGTGCCAGCAGTTATACAGGGGAGGTCGGCTATGGCTACACCTTC	CASSYTGEVGYGYTF
TRBV5-4	TRBD1	NA	TRBJ2-7	TGTGCCAGCACCGCAAGGACAGGGGGTGGCAGCTCCTACGAGCAGTACTTC	CASTARTGGGSSYEQYF
TRBV11-2	NA	once	TRBJ2-2	TGTGCCAGCAGCCAACTCCTTGGACAGAACACCGGGGAGCTGTTTTTT	CASSQLLGQNTGELFF